The next 18 T cell receptor beta chains were all read from a single sample in a study of CD8 T cells in ankylosing spondylitis. TCRdb redid the calling of the 5' RACE reads with MiXCR, one entry per CDR3 protein. Here the sample spans about 96,000 distinct CDR3 sequences, about 9% being singletons. Sequenced material: blood, either unsorted or a sorted T cell fraction (not recorded which). Source of these receptors: a male donor with ankylosing spondylitis or in good health (not recorded which).

This clonotype was seen ten or more times. The rearrangement joins TRBV12-3 or TRBV12-4 to TRBJ2-3; 8 positions agree with TRBD2. V was clipped by 4 bases and J by 3 bases; unmatched bases: 3. The CDR3 loop spans 14 amino acids. The DNA for the CDR3 is TGTGCCAGCAGTTACCGACTAGCGACAGATACGCAGTATTTT. Its translation: CASSYRLATDTQYF.

This clonotype has a count of ten or more. This chain connects TRBV20-1 to TRBJ2-1; 11 nucleotides match TRBD2. This CDR3 is 16 amino acids long. The ends lost 0 bases at V and 2 bases at J; junction bases unmatched: 3. Germline V gene data show CDR1 as DFQATT and CDR2 as SNEGSKA (reference sequence). The DNA of the CDR3 is TGCAGTGCTAGAGACCAGACTAGCGGGACCTACAATGAGCAGTTCTTC. Translated, it gives CSARDQTSGTYNEQFF.

This clonotype has at least ten counts. The chain has TRBV20-1 and TRBJ2-1; 9 bases map to TRBD1. Looked up from germline, CDR1 is DFQATT and CDR2 is SNEGSKA (reference sequence). The CDR3 is 14 amino acids. The trim removed 4 bases at V and 6 bases at J, leaving 7 bases unmatched. CDR3 loop: CSATGTGNSNEQFF. CDR3 nucleotide sequence: TGCAGTGCTACCGGGACAGGGAATTCCAATGAGCAGTTCTTC.

This clonotype was seen repeatedly, ten times or more. The chain's CDR3 is CSASLVGNTGELFF. The CDR3 nucleotides are TGCAGCGCCAGCCTGGTGGGGAACACCGGGGAGCTGTTTTTT. This chain links TRBV29-1 with TRBJ2-2; D unresolved. The CDR3 is made up of 14 amino acids. CDR1 and CDR2 from the germline V gene are SQVTM and ANQGSEA. Trimming left V 7 bases short and J 1 base short, with 13 bases between.

This clonotype was observed at least ten times. The chain is built from TRBV5-1 and TRBJ2-6, with D unclear. This CDR3 has 14 residues. Trimming removed 0 bases from V and 12 bases from J, with 13 bases in between. Germline V gene sequence: CDR1 SGHRS, CDR2 YFSETQ. The chain's CDR3 is CASSLERGNVVLTF. The CDR3 nucleotides read TGCGCCAGCAGCTTGGAAAGAGGCAACGTCGTCCTGACTTTC.

The V gene is TRBV7-9, the J gene TRBJ1-4; D not resolved. Germline assignment: CDR1 SEHNR and CDR2 FQNEAQ (reference sequence). CDR3 size: 17 residues. Trimming took 4 bases from V and 4 from J, leaving 19 bases between them. The CDR3 nucleotides are TGTGCCAGCAGCTGGGAGGAGGCTGCAGGAGGTAATGAAAAACTGTTTTTT. Residues: CASSWEEAAGGNEKLFF. Looking up the rest from reference TRBV7-9 and TRBJ1-4 gives the full variable domain: DTGVSQNPRHKITKRGQNVTFRCDPISEHNRLYWYRQTLGQGPEFLTYFQNEAQLEKSRLLSDRFSAERPKGSFSTLEIQRTEQGDSAMYLCASSWEEAAGGNEKLFFGSGTQLSVL.

This clonotype was observed at least ten times. The gene calls are TRBV12-3 or TRBV12-4 and TRBJ1-4; TRBD1 matches 7 bases. The V segment lost 6 bases and the J segment 0 bases; nucleotides outside the gene matches: 4. CDR3 length: 15 residues. The CDR3 DNA follows: TGTGCCAGCAGCCGCGGGACAGCAACTAATGAAAAACTGTTTTTT. Translation gives CASSRGTATNEKLFF.

This clonotype has at least ten counts. The chain recombines TRBV2 with TRBJ2-3; D might be TRBD1 or TRBD2, each matching 5 bases. V was trimmed by 6 bases and J by 2 bases, leaving 15 bases between them. The germline CDR1 and CDR2 sequences are SNHLY and FYNNEI. The CDR3 runs 15 residues. CDR3 sequence: CASRKDRGFTDTQYF. The CDR3 DNA sequence: TGTGCCAGCAGAAAAGACAGAGGGTTCACAGATACGCAGTATTTT.

This clonotype was detected ten times or more. This chain connects TRBV28 to TRBJ1-2; D is uncertain. Germline V gene sequence: CDR1 MDHEN, CDR2 SYDVKM. The CDR3 is made up of 12 amino acids. Between the trimmed V and J ends, which lost 2 bases and 10 bases, there was a span of 11 bases. The CDR3 loop is CASSLVDGLYTF. The CDR3 DNA follows: TGTGCCAGCAGTTTAGTGGACGGGCTCTACACCTTC.

This clonotype came up many times. J is TRBJ2-5 and V is TRBV6-4; a weak D match, TRBD1 (6 bases). Between the trimmed V and J ends, which lost 5 bases and 1 base, there was a span of 8 bases. CDR3 length: 13 amino acids. Germline V gene sequence: CDR1 MRHNA, CDR2 SNTAGT. The CDR3 DNA reads as TGTGCCAGCAGTACACAGGGCCAAGAGACCCAGTACTTC. It specifies CASSTQGQETQYF.

This clonotype was counted ten times or more. The V call is TRBV9, the J call TRBJ1-1; the match to TRBD1 covers 8 bases. From germline, CDR1 is SGDLS and CDR2 YYNGEE. Trimming cost V 3 bases and J 5 bases; bases outside gene matches: 24. The CDR3 contains 20 residues. The CDR3 coding sequence is TGTGCCAGCAGCGCGAAGTTGACAGGGGACTCGGTCAGTCTTGGTACTGAAGCTTTCTTT. This codes for CASSAKLTGDSVSLGTEAFF.

This clonotype was found many times. V is TRBV5-4 and J is TRBJ2-1, with 10 positions matching TRBD1. Trimming cost V 3 bases and J 7 bases; bases outside gene matches: 7. Germline CDR1 and CDR2: SGHNT and YYREEE (reference sequence). The CDR3 is 15 amino acids. CDR3 DNA sequence: TGTGCCAGCAGCTCGAACTTGGGACAGGGGAATGAGCAGTTCTTC. Its protein is CASSSNLGQGNEQFF.

Many counts were recorded for this clonotype. The genes are TRBV5-1 and TRBJ2-1; D is possibly TRBD2 (7 bases). The CDR3 runs to 16 residues. The V and J ends lost 4 bases and 4 bases respectively, with 18 bases between them. Germline V gene sequence: CDR1 SGHRS, CDR2 YFSETQ. CDR3 loop: CASSPAQRGGYNEQFF. The CDR3 nucleotides are TGCGCCAGCAGCCCGGCTCAAAGGGGGGGTTACAATGAGCAGTTCTTC.

This clonotype was counted at least ten times. The chain employs TRBV20-1 and TRBJ1-2; possibly TRBD1 for D (6 bases). CDR1 and CDR2 from the germline V gene are DFQATT and SNEGSKA (reference sequence). The CDR3 length is 13 residues. Between the trimmed V and J ends, which lost 2 bases and 8 bases, there was a span of 15 bases. The CDR3 DNA reads as TGCAGTGCTAGACCCTACGGGGGCGGCGGCTACACCTTC. Translation: CSARPYGGGGYTF.

This clonotype was detected many times. This rearrangement joins TRBV5-1 to TRBJ2-7; 9 bases match TRBD1. Trimming took 4 bases from V and 6 from J; bases not matched to a gene: 11. The CDR3 has 15 amino acids. Per the germline V gene, CDR1 is SGHRS and CDR2 is YFSETQ. The CDR3, as DNA: TGCGCCAGCAGCATCAACCGGGACAGGGTTCTCGAGCAGTACTTC. Its protein is CASSINRDRVLEQYF.

There are many counts of this clonotype. V is TRBV12-3 or TRBV12-4 and J is TRBJ2-2; TRBD2 agrees at 7 bases. V dropped 4 bases and J dropped 8; count of bases not matched to a gene: 10. The CDR3 is 15 residues long. The CDR3 sequence is CASSSRAAGQGELFF. CDR3 DNA sequence: TGTGCCAGCAGTTCTCGAGCAGCGGGGCAGGGGGAGCTGTTTTTT.

Of note for this clonotype: The junction differs from germline at one of its ends, possibly a read error. The rearrangement joins TRBV11-3 to TRBJ2-3; D might be TRBD1 (5 bases). The V gene's germline CDR1 is SGHNT and CDR2 YENEEA. The CDR3 loop spans 13 amino acids. Written as DNA, the CDR3 is TGTGCCAGCAGCTTAACAGGCGCAGATGCGCAGTATTTT. This translates into CASSLTGADAQYF.

Many counts were recorded for this clonotype. The rearrangement links TRBV20-1 to TRBJ2-2; 10 nucleotides line up with TRBD1. Looked up from germline, CDR1 is DFQATT and CDR2 is SNEGSKA (reference sequence). V dropped 5 bases and J dropped 5; count of bases not matched to a gene: 11. This CDR3 spans 16 amino acids. The CDR3 DNA reads TGCAGTGCTTCGAATCGGGACAGGGGAAAAACCGGGGAGCTGTTTTTT. This sequence encodes CSASNRDRGKTGELFF.